This TCR beta chain was retrieved from a study of cytomegalovirus exposure and HLA in healthy donors (dated by TCRdb to 2016 to 2017). Background for the entire study: According to a later analysis, the roughly 120 validation repertoires were produced on the same platform as the 666 repertoires of the first cohort. The study aimed to test whether signatures of past pathogen exposure could be identified by cataloging public T cell receptors. In addition to the first cohort of several hundred subjects, a separate validation cohort of around 110 different subjects was used. High-throughput TCR immunosequencing, statistical association of individual TCRs with disease status, and machine learning were combined to predict cytomegalovirus infection status.

Beyond this particular receptor, the publication reports: The classifier was reported to diagnose cytomegalovirus status with high specificity and sensitivity in both the original and validation cohorts. In vitro tests confirmed that three of the cytomegalovirus-associated TCR beta chains recognize cytomegalovirus antigens. Most TCR sequences were seen in very few donors, while some public TCRs were found in many individuals. The study listed approximately 150 TCR beta chains as associated with cytomegalovirus. In a later analysis, TCRs clustered in the first cohort were found to also tend to co-occur in the roughly 120 validation repertoires, with 94% of cluster scores above 0. The validation cohort had no HLA typing available for a later analysis, so co-occurrence within that cohort was assessed over all 120 or so repertoires. The authors suggested that the approach could potentially be extended to other disease states and immunological phenotypes.

Regarding this clone: The antigen it binds to is not known. No much larger clonotype is one base removed from it; base qualities were not supplied.

Library construction relied on the immunoSEQ multiplex PCR assay. As for the original processing: A statistical classification framework was built to diagnose cytomegalovirus status from the catalog of TCR beta chain sequences. Here the immuneACCESS table is served through TCRdb, limited to in-frame sequences with V and J called. Missing clones are a known gap in these copies; in checked studies unresolved V genes cover under half, and the rest lacks a known reason. The DNA was the basis for D and trimming; V, J and clone size are from that table. The sample table shows 150,000 or so clones, and around 81% are seen once. The top ten clones comprise about 2.1% of the sample. The donors were included in the validation cohort of around 120 subjects, a group kept apart from the approximately 650-subject first cohort. Ends trimmed: V by 3 bases, J by 4 bases; bases unmatched to a gene: 6. Per the germline V gene, KGHSH is the CDR1 and LQKENI is the CDR2. The CDR3 runs 15 residues from the cysteine to the phenylalanine. Here the CDR3 DNA is all that survives: 45 bases in frame from base 1.

The sequence was obtained from a young man in good health and CMV-seropositive. The chain couples TRBV18 to TRBJ1-2, with 9 central nucleotides matching TRBD1. The sequencing input was PBMCs. The CDR3 region reads CASSPSRDRVYGYTF. Read as DNA, the sequence is TGTGCCAGCTCACCGAGCCGGGACAGGGTCTATGGCTACACCTTC. This CDR3, with the reference TRBV18 and TRBJ1-2 proteins standing in past its ends, gives the full variable domain NAGVMQNPRHLVRRRGQEARLRCSPMKGHSHVYWYRQLPEEGLKFMVYLQKENIIDESGMPKERFSAEFPKEGPSILRIQQVVRGDSAAYFCASSPSRDRVYGYTFGSGTRLTVV.